This T cell receptor beta chain was found in a study of blood T cell repertoires in COVID-19. Profiled with immunoSEQ multiplex PCR; TCRdb holds only in-frame clones, not every one. The sample records 85,000 to 100,000 clones, 81% being singletons. The length of the CDR3 is 12 residues. V was shortened by 6 bases and J by 3 bases, with 7 bases between the two germline ends. Germline V gives CDR1 SGHTA, CDR2 FQGNSA. The chain combines TRBV7-2 with TRBJ2-3; no reliable D call. This TCR was sampled from a man older than 75 with COVID-19, enrolled during active disease. The sample comprised peripheral blood. The CDR3 region is CASSHGTDTQYF. DNA of the CDR3: TGTGCCAGCAGTCACGGGACAGATACGCAGTATTTT.